Here is one TCR beta chain with its context. There are 16 residues in the CDR3. Germline trimming cut 4 bases from V and 0 bases from J; bases unmatched to any gene: 10. Germline loops: CDR1 SGDLS, CDR2 YYNGEE. Profiling relied on immunoSEQ multiplex PCR, and the TCRdb table lists in-frame clones only, not all of them. The table lists roughly 220,000 clones, 85% to 90% of them singletons. This sample is part of a study of blood T cell repertoires in COVID-19. Study as a whole: T cells, B-cell-depleted T cells, or PBMCs provided the cDNA or gDNA that served as material.

This chain links TRBV9 with TRBJ2-7; 7 bases agree with TRBD2. The source is a man in his sixties with acute or convalescent COVID-19. Sequencing used peripheral blood. The CDR3 protein is CASSRGHGDYSYEQYF. The CDR3 bases are TGTGCCAGCAGCCGCGGTCACGGGGACTACTCCTACGAGCAGTACTTC.